The 10 T cell receptor beta chains below all came from one sample that was sequenced in a study of shared clonotypes between healthy human individuals. Using immunoSEQ multiplex PCR, the repertoire was profiled, and TCRdb retains in-frame clones only, with some absent. The sample consists of hundreds of thousands of clones, around 80% of them appearing once. Material for sequencing was PBMCs. The receptors come from a woman in her thirties or forties in good health. Some clones in this sample may be carry-over from other donors' samples.

J is TRBJ1-1 and V is TRBV10-3; no firm D call. Germline CDR1 and CDR2: ENHRY and SYGVKD. The CDR3 sequence is 12 residues long. The V and J ends lost 0 bases and 1 base respectively, with 0 bases between them. The CDR3 sequence: CAISESNTEAFF. The CDR3 coding sequence is TGTGCCATCAGTGAGTCGAACACTGAAGCTTTCTTT.

CDR3: CASSPRDRAYEQYF. The CDR3, as DNA: TGTGCCAGCAGCCCCCGGGACAGGGCTTACGAGCAGTACTTC. V and J are TRBV13 and TRBJ2-7, with TRBD1 matching 9 bases. CDR1 is PRHDT and CDR2 is FYEKMQ in the germline V gene (reference sequence). Losses at the gene ends were 5 bases for V and 4 bases for J; bases not matched to a gene: 6. The CDR3 has 14 amino acids.

V usage is TRBV2 and J usage is TRBJ2-4; no reliable D call. Per germline, CDR1 SNHLY and CDR2 FYNNEI. V was pared by 4 bases and J by 8 bases, with 15 bases between. The CDR3 covers 14 residues. The CDR3 region has the DNA TGTGCCAGCAGTGTAAACGGAATTTGGGACATTCAGTACTTC. Protein product: CASSVNGIWDIQYF. The complete variable domain, with remaining parts taken from reference TRBV2 and TRBJ2-4, reads EPEVTQTPSHQVTQMGQEVILRCVPISNHLYFYWYRQILGQKVEFLVSFYNNEISEKSEIFDDQFSVERPDGSNFTLKIRSTKLEDSAMYFCASSVNGIWDIQYFGAGTRLSVL.

V usage is TRBV5-1 and J usage is TRBJ2-2; no reliable D call. CDR1 is SGHRS, CDR2 YFSETQ, per germline. The CDR3 totals 16 residues. Trimming took off 0 bases at V and 1 base at J, with 10 bases between the two ends. The CDR3 DNA reads TGCGCCAGCAGCTTGGTGGGGAATCAGAACACCGGGGAGCTGTTTTTT. It translates to CASSLVGNQNTGELFF.

This chain connects TRBV7-3 to TRBJ2-7; D may correspond to TRBD1 or TRBD2 (6 bases each). V was clipped by 2 bases and J by 6 bases, with 14 bases between them. Germline CDR1 SGHTA, CDR2 FQGTGA. The CDR3 is 14 amino acids. The CDR3 DNA reads TGTGCCAGCAGCTTAGCCGGGGGCGAGTCCGAGCAGTACTTC. It encodes CASSLAGGESEQYF.

For this clone: This specimen includes other DNA sequences encoding the same CDR3. The gene calls are TRBV2 and TRBJ2-7; maybe TRBD1 (6 bases). V gave up 4 bases and J gave up 2 bases, with 12 bases separating them. The CDR3 has 14 amino acids. Germline V gives CDR1 SNHLY, CDR2 FYNNEI. In DNA, the CDR3 is TGTGCCAGCAGTGCACAGGGTCCCCCCTACGAGCAGTACTTC. Amino acid sequence: CASSAQGPPYEQYF. Using reference TRBV2 and TRBJ2-7 for the parts outside the CDR3, the full variable domain is EPEVTQTPSHQVTQMGQEVILRCVPISNHLYFYWYRQILGQKVEFLVSFYNNEISEKSEIFDDQFSVERPDGSNFTLKIRSTKLEDSAMYFCASSAQGPPYEQYFGPGTRLTVT.

The V gene is TRBV5-4, the J gene TRBJ2-3, with no clear D. Trimming took off 1 base at V and 1 base at J, with 7 bases between the two ends. Germline CDR1 SGHNT, CDR2 YYREEE (reference sequence). There are 14 residues in the CDR3. CDR3 sequence (DNA): TGTGCCAGCAGCTTGAAGGACGGCACAGATACGCAGTATTTT. Translating gives CASSLKDGTDTQYF.

This clone was seen only once. V usage is TRBV7-3 and J usage is TRBJ1-2, with TRBD1 matching 9 bases. From germline, CDR1 is SGHTA and CDR2 FQGTGA. The CDR3 runs 14 residues. Trimming took 2 bases from V and 4 from J; bases not matched to a gene: 2. CDR3 DNA: TGTGCCAGCAGCTTAGGGACAGGGAGCTATGGCTACACCTTC. As protein: CASSLGTGSYGYTF.

This chain links TRBV5-1 with TRBJ1-1, with D perhaps TRBD1 (5 bases). The CDR3 consists of 15 residues. CDR1 and CDR2 from the germline V gene are SGHRS and YFSETQ. The germline V and J ends were trimmed by 4 bases and 4 bases, with 17 bases remaining between them. Written as DNA, the CDR3 is TGCGCCAGCAGCGTGGGGTGGGGCGAGGGCACTGAAGCTTTCTTT. Translation gives CASSVGWGEGTEAFF.

The genes are TRBV7-6 and TRBJ2-3; 8 nucleotides agree with TRBD1. Germline CDR1 SGHVS, CDR2 FNYEAQ. With V trimmed by 4 bases and J by 7 bases, 4 bases remained unmatched. There are 13 residues in the CDR3. CDR3 sequence reads: CASSSTGGYTQYF. The CDR3 DNA sequence: TGTGCCAGCAGCTCTACAGGGGGATATACGCAGTATTTT. The full variable domain, with the rest looked up from reference TRBV7-6 and TRBJ2-3, is GAGVSQSPRYKVTKRGQDVALRCDPISGHVSLYWYRQALGQGPEFLTYFNYEAQQDKSGLPNDRFSAERPEGSISTLTIQRTEQRDSAMYRCASSSTGGYTQYFGPGTRLTVL.